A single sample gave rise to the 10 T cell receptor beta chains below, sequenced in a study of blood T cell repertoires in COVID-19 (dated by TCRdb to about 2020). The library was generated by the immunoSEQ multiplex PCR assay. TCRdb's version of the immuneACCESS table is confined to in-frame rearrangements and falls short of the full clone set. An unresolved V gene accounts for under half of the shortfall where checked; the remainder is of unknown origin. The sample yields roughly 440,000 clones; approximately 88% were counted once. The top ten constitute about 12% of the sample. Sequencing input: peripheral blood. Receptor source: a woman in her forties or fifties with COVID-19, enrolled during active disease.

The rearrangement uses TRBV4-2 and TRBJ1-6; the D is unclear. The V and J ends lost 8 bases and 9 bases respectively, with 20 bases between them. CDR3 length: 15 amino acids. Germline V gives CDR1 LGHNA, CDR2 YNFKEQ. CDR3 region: CASGPLPENGSPLHF. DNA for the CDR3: TGTGCCAGCGGCCCCTTACCCGAGAACGGTTCACCCCTCCACTTT.

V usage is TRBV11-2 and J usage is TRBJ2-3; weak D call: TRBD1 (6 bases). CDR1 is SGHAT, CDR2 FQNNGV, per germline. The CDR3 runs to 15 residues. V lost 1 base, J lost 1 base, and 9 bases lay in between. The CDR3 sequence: CASSLGGPRTDTQYF. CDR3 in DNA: TGTGCCAGCAGCTTAGGGGGGCCCCGCACAGATACGCAGTATTTT.

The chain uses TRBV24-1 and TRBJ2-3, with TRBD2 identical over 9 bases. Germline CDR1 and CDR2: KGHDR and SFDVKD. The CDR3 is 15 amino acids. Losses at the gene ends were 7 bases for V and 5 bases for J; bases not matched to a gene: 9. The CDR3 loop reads CATSGRGGHVDTQYF. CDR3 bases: TGTGCCACCAGCGGGCGGGGGGGCCACGTAGATACGCAGTATTTT.

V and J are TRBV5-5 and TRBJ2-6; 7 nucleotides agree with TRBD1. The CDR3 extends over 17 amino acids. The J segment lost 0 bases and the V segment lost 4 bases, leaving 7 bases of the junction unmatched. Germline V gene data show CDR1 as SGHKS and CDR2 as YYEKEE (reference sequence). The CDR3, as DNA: TGTGCCAGCAGCGAGCCGGGACAGCCCTCTGGGGCCAACGTCCTGACTTTC. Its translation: CASSEPGQPSGANVLTF.

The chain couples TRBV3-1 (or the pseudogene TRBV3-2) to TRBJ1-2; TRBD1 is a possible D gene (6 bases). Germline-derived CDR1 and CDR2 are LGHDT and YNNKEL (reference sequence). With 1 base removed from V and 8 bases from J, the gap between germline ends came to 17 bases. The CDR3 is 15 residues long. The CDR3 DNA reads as TGTGCCAGCAGCCAAGCCCCCAATACAGGGCACGGCTACACCTTC. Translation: CASSQAPNTGHGYTF.

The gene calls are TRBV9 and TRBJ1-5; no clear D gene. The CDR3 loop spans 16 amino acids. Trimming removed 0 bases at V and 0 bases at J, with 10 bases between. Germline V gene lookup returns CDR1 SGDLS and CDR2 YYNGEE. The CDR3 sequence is CASSVAGRHSNQPQHF. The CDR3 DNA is TGTGCCAGCAGCGTAGCCGGGAGACATAGCAATCAGCCCCAGCATTTT. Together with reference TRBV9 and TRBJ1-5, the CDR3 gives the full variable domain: DSGVTQTPKHLITATGQRVTLRCSPRSGDLSVYWYQQSLDQGLQFLIQYYNGEERAKGNILERFSAQQFPDLHSELNLSSLELGDSALYFCASSVAGRHSNQPQHFGDGTRLSIL.

DNA for the CDR3: TGTGCCAGCAGCCAAGGTGATAGTCGCGGGATCGGCAATGAGCAGTTCTTC. It is translated as CASSQGDSRGIGNEQFF. The V call is TRBV3-1 (or the pseudogene TRBV3-2), the J call TRBJ2-1, with D perhaps TRBD2 (6 bases). Per germline, CDR1 LGHDT and CDR2 YNNKEL (reference sequence). The CDR3 consists of 17 residues. Trimming took 1 base from V and 6 from J, leaving 19 bases between them.

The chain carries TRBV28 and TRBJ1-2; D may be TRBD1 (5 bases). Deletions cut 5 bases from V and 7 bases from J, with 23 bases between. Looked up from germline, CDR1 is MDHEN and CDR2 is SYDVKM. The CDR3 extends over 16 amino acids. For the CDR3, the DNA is TGTGCCAGCAGTCTCCTAGTAGGGGTGGGGGGTAGTGGCTACACCTTC. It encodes CASSLLVGVGGSGYTF.

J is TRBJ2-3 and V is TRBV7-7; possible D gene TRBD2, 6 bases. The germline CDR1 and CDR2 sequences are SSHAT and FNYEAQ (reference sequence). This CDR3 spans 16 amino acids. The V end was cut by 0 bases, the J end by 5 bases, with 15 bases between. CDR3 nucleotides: TGTGCCAGCAGCTTAGCTGCGGGGTGGCGACGAGATACGCAGTATTTT. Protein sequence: CASSLAAGWRRDTQYF.

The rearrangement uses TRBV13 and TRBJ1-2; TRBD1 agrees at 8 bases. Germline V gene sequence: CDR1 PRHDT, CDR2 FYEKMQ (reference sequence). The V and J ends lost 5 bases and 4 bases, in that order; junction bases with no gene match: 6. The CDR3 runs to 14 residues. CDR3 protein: CASSLQTGVYGYTF. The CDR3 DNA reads TGTGCCAGCAGCCTTCAGACAGGGGTCTATGGCTACACCTTC.